This TCR beta chain was profiled in a study of prognosis after radiotherapy for stage I lung cancer. On the study more broadly: Radiotherapy took the form of SBRT (3 to 5 fractions) with a biologically effective dose of at least 100 Gy.

This clonotype was found a few times. This probably arose from a read error, given a far larger clone one base away. Node-negative disease was confirmed in all patients by CT and PET/CT, with no prior chemotherapy, radiotherapy or other malignancies. A draw of around 6 milliliters of peripheral blood took place at each of two time points. Starting from genomic DNA, TCR beta CDR3 was amplified through two-round multiplex PCR. Round-one PCR had primers specific to each TRBV and TRBJ gene. TCRdb re-called the multiplex PCR reads with MiXCR, one entry per CDR3 protein. This table has some 13,000 distinct CDR3 sequences, 30% to 40% appearing once. The clonotype originates from a donor older than 45 with non-small cell lung cancer. The sequencing here drew on PBMCs, taken before or after stereotactic body radiation therapy (not recorded which).

CDR3: CASIPGLAGYYEQYF. Here the CDR3 DNA reads TGTGCCAGCATCCCTGGACTAGCGGGGTACTACGAGCAGTACTTC. The J gene is TRBJ2-7, the V gene TRBV6-5, with 12 bases aligning to TRBD2. The CDR3 covers 15 residues. Germline V lookup: CDR1 MNHEY, CDR2 SVGAGI. V shed 7 bases and J 3 bases; nucleotides not matched to a gene: 7.